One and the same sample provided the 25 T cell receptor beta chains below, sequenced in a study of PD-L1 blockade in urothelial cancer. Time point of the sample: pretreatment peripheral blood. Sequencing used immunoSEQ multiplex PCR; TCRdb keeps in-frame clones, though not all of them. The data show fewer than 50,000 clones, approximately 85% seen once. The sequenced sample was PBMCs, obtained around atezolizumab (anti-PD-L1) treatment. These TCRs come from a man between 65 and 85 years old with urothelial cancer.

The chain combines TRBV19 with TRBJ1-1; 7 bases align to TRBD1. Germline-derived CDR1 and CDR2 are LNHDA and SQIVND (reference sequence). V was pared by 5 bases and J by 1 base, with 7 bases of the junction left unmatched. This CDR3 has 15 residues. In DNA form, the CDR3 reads TGTGCCAGTAGTCCTAGAGGGGGCCGGAACACTGAAGCTTTCTTT. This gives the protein CASSPRGGRNTEAFF. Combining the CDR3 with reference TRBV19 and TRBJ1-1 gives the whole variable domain DGGITQSPKYLFRKEGQNVTLSCEQNLNHDAMYWYRQDPGQGLRLIYYSQIVNDFQKGDIAEGYSVSREKKESFPLTVTSAQKNPTAFYLCASSPRGGRNTEAFFGQGTRLTVV.

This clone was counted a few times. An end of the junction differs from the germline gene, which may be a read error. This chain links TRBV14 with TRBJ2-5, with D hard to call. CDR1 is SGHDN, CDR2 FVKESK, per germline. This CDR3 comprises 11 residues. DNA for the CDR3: TGTGCCAGCAGCCAAGGAGAGGCCCAGTACTTC. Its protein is CASSQGEAQYF.

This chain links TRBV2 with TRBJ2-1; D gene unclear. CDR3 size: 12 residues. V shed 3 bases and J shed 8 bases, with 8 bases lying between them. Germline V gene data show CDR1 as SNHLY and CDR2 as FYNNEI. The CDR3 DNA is TGTGCCAGCAGTGATTCTGGCTATGAGCAGTTCTTC. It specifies CASSDSGYEQFF. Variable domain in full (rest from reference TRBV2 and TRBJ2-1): EPEVTQTPSHQVTQMGQEVILRCVPISNHLYFYWYRQILGQKVEFLVSFYNNEISEKSEIFDDQFSVERPDGSNFTLKIRSTKLEDSAMYFCASSDSGYEQFFGPGTRLTVL.

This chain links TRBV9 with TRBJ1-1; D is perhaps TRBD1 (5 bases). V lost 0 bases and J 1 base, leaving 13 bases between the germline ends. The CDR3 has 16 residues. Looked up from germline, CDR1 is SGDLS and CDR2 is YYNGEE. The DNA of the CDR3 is TGTGCCAGCAGCGTAGACATGGGGGGAGCGAACACTGAAGCTTTCTTT. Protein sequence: CASSVDMGGANTEAFF.

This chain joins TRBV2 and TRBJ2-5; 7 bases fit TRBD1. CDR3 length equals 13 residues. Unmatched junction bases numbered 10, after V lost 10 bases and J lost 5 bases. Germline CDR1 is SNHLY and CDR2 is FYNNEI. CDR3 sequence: CAMAQGFEETQYF. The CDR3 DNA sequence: TGTGCCATGGCACAGGGGTTTGAGGAGACCCAGTACTTC.

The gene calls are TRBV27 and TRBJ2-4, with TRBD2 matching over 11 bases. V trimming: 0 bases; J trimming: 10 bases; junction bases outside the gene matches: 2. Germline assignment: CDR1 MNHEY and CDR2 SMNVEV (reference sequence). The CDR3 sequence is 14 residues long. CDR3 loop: CASSLSRLAGIQYF. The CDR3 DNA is TGTGCCAGCAGTTTATCCCGACTAGCGGGGATTCAGTACTTC.

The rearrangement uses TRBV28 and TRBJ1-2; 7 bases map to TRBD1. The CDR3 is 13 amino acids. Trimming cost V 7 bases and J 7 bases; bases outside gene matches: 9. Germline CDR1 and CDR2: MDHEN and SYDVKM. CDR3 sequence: CASTLDRRGGYTF. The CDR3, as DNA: TGTGCCAGCACCCTGGACAGGCGCGGTGGCTACACCTTC.

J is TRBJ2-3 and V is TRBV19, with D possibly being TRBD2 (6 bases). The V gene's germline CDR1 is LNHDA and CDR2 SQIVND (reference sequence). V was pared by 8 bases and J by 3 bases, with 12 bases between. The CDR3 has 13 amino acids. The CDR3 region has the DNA TGTGCCAGTGTGCCGGCGGGGACAGATACGCAGTATTTT. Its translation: CASVPAGTDTQYF. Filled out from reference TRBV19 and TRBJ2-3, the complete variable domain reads DGGITQSPKYLFRKEGQNVTLSCEQNLNHDAMYWYRQDPGQGLRLIYYSQIVNDFQKGDIAEGYSVSREKKESFPLTVTSAQKNPTAFYLCASVPAGTDTQYFGPGTRLTVL.

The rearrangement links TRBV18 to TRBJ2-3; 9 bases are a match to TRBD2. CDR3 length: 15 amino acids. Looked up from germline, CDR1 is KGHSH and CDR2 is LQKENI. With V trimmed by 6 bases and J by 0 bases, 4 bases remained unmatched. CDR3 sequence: CASSLTSGSTDTQYF. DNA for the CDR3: TGTGCCAGCTCCCTTACTAGCGGGAGCACAGATACGCAGTATTTT. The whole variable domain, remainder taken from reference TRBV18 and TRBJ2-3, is NAGVMQNPRHLVRRRGQEARLRCSPMKGHSHVYWYRQLPEEGLKFMVYLQKENIIDESGMPKERFSAEFPKEGPSILRIQQVVRGDSAAYFCASSLTSGSTDTQYFGPGTRLTVL.

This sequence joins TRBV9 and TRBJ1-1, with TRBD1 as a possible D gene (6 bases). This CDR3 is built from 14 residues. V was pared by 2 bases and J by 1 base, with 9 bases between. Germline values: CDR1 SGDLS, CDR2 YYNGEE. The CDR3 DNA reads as TGTGCCAGCAGCGTGACAGGCCAGAACACTGAAGCTTTCTTT. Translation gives CASSVTGQNTEAFF. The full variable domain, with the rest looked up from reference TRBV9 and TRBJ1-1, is DSGVTQTPKHLITATGQRVTLRCSPRSGDLSVYWYQQSLDQGLQFLIQYYNGEERAKGNILERFSAQQFPDLHSELNLSSLELGDSALYFCASSVTGQNTEAFFGQGTRLTVV.

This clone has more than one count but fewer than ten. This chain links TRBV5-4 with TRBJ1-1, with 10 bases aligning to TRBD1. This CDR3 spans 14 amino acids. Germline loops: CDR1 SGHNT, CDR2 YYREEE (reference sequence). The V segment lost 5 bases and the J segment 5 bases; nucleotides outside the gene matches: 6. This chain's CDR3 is CASSLGQGMTEAFF. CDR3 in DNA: TGTGCCAGCAGTCTGGGACAGGGGATGACTGAAGCTTTCTTT.

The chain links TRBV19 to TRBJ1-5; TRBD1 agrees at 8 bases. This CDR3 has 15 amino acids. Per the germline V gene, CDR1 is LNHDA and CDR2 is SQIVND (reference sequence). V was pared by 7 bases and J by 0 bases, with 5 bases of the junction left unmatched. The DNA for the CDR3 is TGTGCCAGTACCATGACAGGGGTTAGCAATCAGCCCCAGCATTTT. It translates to CASTMTGVSNQPQHF. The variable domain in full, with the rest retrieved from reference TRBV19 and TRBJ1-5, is DGGITQSPKYLFRKEGQNVTLSCEQNLNHDAMYWYRQDPGQGLRLIYYSQIVNDFQKGDIAEGYSVSREKKESFPLTVTSAQKNPTAFYLCASTMTGVSNQPQHFGDGTRLSIL.

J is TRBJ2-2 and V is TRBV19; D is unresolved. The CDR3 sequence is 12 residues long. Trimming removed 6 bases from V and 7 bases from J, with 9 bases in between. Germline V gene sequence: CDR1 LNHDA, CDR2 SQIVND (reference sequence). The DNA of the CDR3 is TGTGCCAGTAGGCCGGAGCACGGGGAGCTGTTTTTT. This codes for CASRPEHGELFF.

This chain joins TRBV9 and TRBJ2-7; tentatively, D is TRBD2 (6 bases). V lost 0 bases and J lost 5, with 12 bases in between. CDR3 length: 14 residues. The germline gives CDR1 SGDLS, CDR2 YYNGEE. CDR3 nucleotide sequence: TGTGCCAGCAGCGTAGAACGGGAGCCCCACGAGCAGTACTTC. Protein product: CASSVEREPHEQYF.

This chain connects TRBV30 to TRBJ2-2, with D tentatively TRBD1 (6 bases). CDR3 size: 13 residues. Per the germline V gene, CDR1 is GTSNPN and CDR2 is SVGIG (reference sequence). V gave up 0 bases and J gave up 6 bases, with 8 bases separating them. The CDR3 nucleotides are TGTGCCTGGAGTGTAGGGGGATCCGGGGAGCTGTTTTTT. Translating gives CAWSVGGSGELFF.

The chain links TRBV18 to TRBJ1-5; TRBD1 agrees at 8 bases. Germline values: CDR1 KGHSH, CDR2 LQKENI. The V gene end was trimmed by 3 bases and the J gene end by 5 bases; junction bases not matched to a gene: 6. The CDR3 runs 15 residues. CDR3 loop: CASSPGQVGDQPQHF. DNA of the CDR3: TGTGCCAGCTCACCGGGACAGGTAGGCGATCAGCCCCAGCATTTT.

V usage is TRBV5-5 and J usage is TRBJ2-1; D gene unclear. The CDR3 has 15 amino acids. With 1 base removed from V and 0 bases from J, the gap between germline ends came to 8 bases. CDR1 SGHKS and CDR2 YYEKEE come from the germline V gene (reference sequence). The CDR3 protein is CASSLLSSSYNEQFF. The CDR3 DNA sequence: TGTGCCAGCAGCTTGTTGAGTAGCTCCTACAATGAGCAGTTCTTC.

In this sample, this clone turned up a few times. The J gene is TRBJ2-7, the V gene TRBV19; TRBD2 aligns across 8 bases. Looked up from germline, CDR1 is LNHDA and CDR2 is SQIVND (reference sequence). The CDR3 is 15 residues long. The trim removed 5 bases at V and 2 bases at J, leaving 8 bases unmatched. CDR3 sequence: CASSALLAVTYEQYF. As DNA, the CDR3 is TGTGCCAGTAGTGCCCTACTAGCGGTTACCTACGAGCAGTACTTC.

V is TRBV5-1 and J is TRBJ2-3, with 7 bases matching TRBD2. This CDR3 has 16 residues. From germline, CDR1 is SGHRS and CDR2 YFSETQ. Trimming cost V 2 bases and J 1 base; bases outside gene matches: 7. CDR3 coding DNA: TGCGCCAGCAGCTTCGCGACTAGCACCCGCACAGATACGCAGTATTTT. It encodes CASSFATSTRTDTQYF. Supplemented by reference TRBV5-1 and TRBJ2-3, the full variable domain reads KAGVTQTPRYLIKTRGQQVTLSCSPISGHRSVSWYQQTPGQGLQFLFEYFSETQRNKGNFPGRFSGRQFSNSRSEMNVSTLELGDSALYLCASSFATSTRTDTQYFGPGTRLTVL.

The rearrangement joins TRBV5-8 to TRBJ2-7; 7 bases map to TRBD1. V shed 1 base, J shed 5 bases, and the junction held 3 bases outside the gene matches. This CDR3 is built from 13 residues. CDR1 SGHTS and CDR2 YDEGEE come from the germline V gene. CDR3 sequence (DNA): TGTGCCAGCAGCTTGAGGGGGCGGAACGAGCAGTACTTC. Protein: CASSLRGRNEQYF.

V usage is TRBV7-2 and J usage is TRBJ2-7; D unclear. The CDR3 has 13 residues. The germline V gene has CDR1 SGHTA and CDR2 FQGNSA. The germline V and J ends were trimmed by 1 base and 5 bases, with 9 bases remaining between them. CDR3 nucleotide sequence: TGTGCCAGCAGCTTAGGAGAAGCGAACGAGCAGTACTTC. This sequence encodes CASSLGEANEQYF.

CDR3 region: CASSPRTGNIETQYF. The DNA of the CDR3 is TGTGCCAGCAGCCCGAGGACAGGGAATATAGAGACCCAGTACTTC. J is TRBJ2-5 and V is TRBV7-9; TRBD1 matches 8 bases. In germline, CDR1 is SEHNR, CDR2 FQNEAQ (reference sequence). CDR3 size: 15 residues. V gave up 5 bases and J gave up 4 bases; unmatched junction bases: 9.

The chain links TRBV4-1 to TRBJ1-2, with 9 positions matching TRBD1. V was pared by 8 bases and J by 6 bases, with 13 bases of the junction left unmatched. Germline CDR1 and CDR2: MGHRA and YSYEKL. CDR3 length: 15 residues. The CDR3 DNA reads TGCGCCAGCGGGCCTTTACAGGGGGCCGGGGATGGCTACACCTTC. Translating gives CASGPLQGAGDGYTF.

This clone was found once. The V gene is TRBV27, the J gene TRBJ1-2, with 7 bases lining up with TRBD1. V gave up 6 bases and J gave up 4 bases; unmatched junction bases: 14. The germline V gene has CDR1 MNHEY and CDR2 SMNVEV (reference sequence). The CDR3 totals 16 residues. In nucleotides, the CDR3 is TGTGCCAGCAGCGAAGAGGCCCAGGGGGGTATCTATGGCTACACCTTC. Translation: CASSEEAQGGIYGYTF.

This CDR3 reads CASSPGTGASGYTF. In nucleotides, the CDR3 is TGCGCCAGCAGCCCCGGGACAGGGGCCAGCGGCTACACCTTC. This chain links TRBV5-1 with TRBJ1-2, with 10 bases aligning to TRBD1. This CDR3 comprises 14 residues. The junction had 8 bases not matched to a gene; V was cut back by 4 bases and J by 8 bases. Per germline, CDR1 SGHRS and CDR2 YFSETQ.